A single TCR beta chain is shown here with its context. The sample holds a few counts of this clonotype. Its antigen specificity is not known. No clone much larger than this one lies a single base away; base qualities are absent. Sequencing was performed on an Illumina HiSeq 1500. TCRdb applied fastp at Q25 and MiXCR to the public reads, then kept only in-frame beta chains. Identical CDR3 protein sequences are pooled into one entry, listed with their most common genes and DNA. This sample holds about 360,000 distinct CDR3 sequences; 15% to 20% were observed only once. The ten most abundant clones make up approximately 8% of the sample. The CDR3, cysteine through phenylalanine, is 15 amino acids long. This entry keeps only the CDR3 DNA: 45 bases, framed from base 1. Sequences SGHVS (CDR1) and FNYEAQ (CDR2) are obtained from the germline V gene. Deletion took 5 bases off V and 0 bases off J, with a span of 11 bases between the germline ends.

These data come from a study of T cell repertoires in cytomegalovirus infection (dated by TCRdb to between 2019 and 2020). For the wider study: Donor HLA type was relevant to the analysis, as public TCR beta signatures indicated carriage of CMV infection together with the matching HLA type.

Paper-wide results and their limitations: In the ex vivo response, HLA-C-restricted CMV-specific TCR beta clonotypes were dominant, and in two of eight donors the single most frequent clonotype came from this HLA-C-restricted group. In both this cohort and an independent cohort of over 350 donors, the cumulative frequency of public TCR beta family members distinguished carriers of CMV infection plus the relevant HLA type.

The chain uses TRBV7-6 and TRBJ2-1; perhaps TRBD2 is the D gene, with 6 bases matching. The sequencing sample was made of PBMCs. The sequence derives from a human donor in good health (CMV status not recorded). Some clones in this sample may be carry-over from other donors' samples. CDR3 region: CASSRDWSSYNEQFF. DNA sequence: TGTGCCAGCAGCAGGGACTGGAGCTCCTACAATGAGCAGTTCTTC.